One and the same sample provided the 32 T cell receptor beta chains below, sequenced in a study of blood T cell repertoires in COVID-19. The repertoire was sequenced with immunoSEQ multiplex PCR; TCRdb's copy has only in-frame clones and lacks some. The sample includes 200,000 to 250,000 clones, around four fifths seen only once; the top ten take 4.5% to 5.5%. The source material was peripheral blood. The receptor source for this set is a woman in her fifties or sixties who had recovered from COVID-19.

Written as DNA, the CDR3 is TGTGCCAACGGACTGAGAAATTCACCCCTCCACTTT. This gives the protein CANGLRNSPLHF. V and J are TRBV2 and TRBJ1-6, with D unresolved. From germline, CDR1 is SNHLY and CDR2 FYNNEI. Deletions cut 10 bases from V and 7 bases from J, with 11 bases between. The CDR3 is 12 residues long.

This chain links TRBV5-1 with TRBJ2-7; TRBD2 might be the D (6 bases). V was shortened by 2 bases and J by 3 bases, with 15 bases between the two germline ends. Germline V gene lookup returns CDR1 SGHRS and CDR2 YFSETQ. The CDR3 is 15 residues long. CDR3 in DNA: TGCGCCAGCAGCTTTTGGGGGGTTGTCAGCTACGAGCAGTACTTC. Translation gives CASSFWGVVSYEQYF. The variable domain in full, with the rest retrieved from reference TRBV5-1 and TRBJ2-7, is KAGVTQTPRYLIKTRGQQVTLSCSPISGHRSVSWYQQTPGQGLQFLFEYFSETQRNKGNFPGRFSGRQFSNSRSEMNVSTLELGDSALYLCASSFWGVVSYEQYFGPGTRLTVT.

This chain joins TRBV7-2 and TRBJ2-7, with D perhaps TRBD2 (5 bases). This CDR3 is 13 amino acids long. V shed 3 bases and J shed 3 bases, with 9 bases lying between them. Germline lookup yields CDR1 SGHTA and CDR2 FQGNSA. CDR3 protein: CASSLDSYYEQYF. The CDR3 DNA reads TGTGCCAGCAGCTTGGACTCGTACTACGAGCAGTACTTC.

The sample holds one count of this clone. The rearrangement links TRBV19 to TRBJ2-3; 11 bases align to TRBD2. In germline, CDR1 is LNHDA, CDR2 SQIVND (reference sequence). The CDR3 has 15 residues. The V and J ends lost 6 bases and 2 bases, in that order; junction bases with no gene match: 4. In nucleotides, the CDR3 is TGTGCCAGTAGAGTAGCGGGGGGGGACACAGATACGCAGTATTTT. Its protein is CASRVAGGDTDTQYF. The full variable domain, in which reference TRBV19 and TRBJ2-3 provide the parts outside the CDR3, is DGGITQSPKYLFRKEGQNVTLSCEQNLNHDAMYWYRQDPGQGLRLIYYSQIVNDFQKGDIAEGYSVSREKKESFPLTVTSAQKNPTAFYLCASRVAGGDTDTQYFGPGTRLTVL.

This clone was counted a few times. The chain is built from TRBV7-9 and TRBJ1-3; no clear D. The CDR3 is 18 amino acids. Germline-derived CDR1 and CDR2 are SEHNR and FQNEAQ (reference sequence). Trimming removed 5 bases from V and 8 bases from J, with 28 bases in between. The CDR3, as DNA: TGTGCCAGCAGCAGTCTGAGAGGAAGAGGTGTGAGCGAAGACACCATATATTTT. This encodes CASSSLRGRGVSEDTIYF. The entire variable domain, with the rest obtained from reference TRBV7-9 and TRBJ1-3, is as follows: DTGVSQNPRHKITKRGQNVTFRCDPISEHNRLYWYRQTLGQGPEFLTYFQNEAQLEKSRLLSDRFSAERPKGSFSTLEIQRTEQGDSAMYLCASSSLRGRGVSEDTIYFGEGSWLTVV.

The V gene is TRBV5-1, the J gene TRBJ1-2; D may be TRBD1 (6 bases). The ends were cut back, 1 base at V and 6 bases at J, with 10 bases in the middle. CDR3 length: 13 residues. Germline V gives CDR1 SGHRS, CDR2 YFSETQ. In DNA, the CDR3 is TGCGCCAGCAGCTTGATACAGGGCAATGGCTACACCTTC. Translating gives CASSLIQGNGYTF.

The chain employs TRBV3-1 (or the pseudogene TRBV3-2) and TRBJ1-4, with TRBD1 matching over 8 bases. Trimming took 4 bases from V and 3 from J; bases not matched to a gene: 4. In germline, CDR1 is LGHDT, CDR2 YNNKEL (reference sequence). CDR3 length: 15 residues. The CDR3 here is CASSLGGQANEKLFF. The CDR3 DNA follows: TGTGCCAGCAGCCTTGGGGGACAGGCTAATGAAAAACTGTTTTTT.

This clone has just a few counts. The chain has TRBV2 and TRBJ1-2; TRBD1 agrees at 8 bases. Germline V CDR1 and CDR2: SNHLY, FYNNEI. This CDR3 region has 14 residues. J was trimmed by 4 bases and V by 3 bases; bases with no gene match: 4. The CDR3: CASSDRGRRYGYTF. The CDR3 coding sequence is TGTGCCAGCAGTGACAGGGGGCGCCGCTATGGCTACACCTTC.

For the CDR3, the DNA is TGTGCCAGTACCGGTAGCACTGAAGCTTTCTTT. It specifies CASTGSTEAFF. J is TRBJ1-1 and V is TRBV19; D is ambiguous. The germline gives CDR1 LNHDA, CDR2 SQIVND (reference sequence). This CDR3 has 11 amino acids. V was cut by 7 bases and J by 4 bases, with 7 bases left in between.

The count of this clone is one. The chain has TRBV30 and TRBJ1-5; D is unclear. Trimming took 0 bases from V and 0 from J, leaving 6 bases between them. The length of the CDR3 is 14 residues. Germline loops: CDR1 GTSNPN, CDR2 SVGIG (reference sequence). The CDR3 sequence is CAWSVLSSNQPQHF. The CDR3, as DNA: TGTGCCTGGAGTGTACTGAGTAGCAATCAGCCCCAGCATTTT.

This sequence joins TRBV2 and TRBJ2-6; 12 bases fit TRBD1. The CDR3 covers 16 residues. Trimming took 9 bases from V and 3 from J; bases not matched to a gene: 6. CDR1 is SNHLY and CDR2 is FYNNEI in the germline V gene. Here the CDR3 reads CAREGQGAYGANVLTF. In nucleotides, the CDR3 is TGTGCCAGAGAGGGACAGGGGGCATATGGGGCCAACGTCCTGACTTTC.

The chain uses TRBV10-1 and TRBJ2-7; 9 bases match TRBD2. CDR3 length: 16 amino acids. The V and J ends lost 2 bases and 3 bases, in that order; junction bases with no gene match: 8. CDR1 and CDR2 from the germline V gene are WNHNN and SYGVQD (reference sequence). The CDR3 spells CASSEASSGAIYEQYF. The CDR3 region has the DNA TGCGCCAGCAGTGAGGCGTCTAGCGGGGCCATCTACGAGCAGTACTTC.

This sequence joins TRBV7-8 and TRBJ1-6; 11 positions match TRBD1. Trimming at V came to 3 bases and at J to 8 bases, leaving 15 bases not matched to a gene. Germline V gene data show CDR1 as SGHVS and CDR2 as FQNEAQ. The length of the CDR3 is 19 residues. As DNA, the CDR3 is TGTGCCAGCAGCTTGGGCCGGACAGGGGGCGCTAAGATGGATTCACCCCTCCACTTT. This encodes CASSLGRTGGAKMDSPLHF.

V usage is TRBV9 and J usage is TRBJ1-2, with D possibly TRBD1 on 6 matching bases. V lost 3 bases and J lost 0, with 12 bases in between. The CDR3 covers 15 residues. Germline lookup yields CDR1 SGDLS and CDR2 YYNGEE. In DNA, the CDR3 is TGTGCCAGCAGCGCAGTGACAGGACCTAACTATGGCTACACCTTC. Its protein is CASSAVTGPNYGYTF.

This clone was counted once. V and J are TRBV11-2 and TRBJ1-2; the D gene is possibly TRBD1 (5 bases). The CDR3 covers 17 residues. Germline values: CDR1 SGHAT, CDR2 FQNNGV. The ends were cut back, 2 bases at V and 0 bases at J, with 16 bases in the middle. The CDR3 DNA reads as TGTGCCAGCAGCTTAAAGGGGCAGTACCCAGCTAACTATGGCTACACCTTC. Translating gives CASSLKGQYPANYGYTF.

The gene calls are TRBV12-3 or TRBV12-4 and TRBJ1-1; possibly TRBD1 for D (6 bases). V lost 3 bases and J 4 bases, leaving 9 bases between the germline ends. The CDR3 is 13 residues long. DNA for the CDR3: TGTGCCAGCAGTTTGAGGGGGAGCACTGAAGCTTTCTTT. This codes for CASSLRGSTEAFF.

This chain uses TRBV18 with TRBJ1-1; TRBD1 is a possible D gene (5 bases). The germline V gene encodes CDR1 KGHSH and CDR2 LQKENI. The CDR3 has 13 amino acids. V dropped 4 bases and J dropped 3 bases, with 9 bases sitting between them. Written as DNA, the CDR3 is TGTGCCAGCTCACAGGGACTTGACACTGAAGCTTTCTTT. This gives the protein CASSQGLDTEAFF. Looking up the rest from reference TRBV18 and TRBJ1-1 gives the full variable domain: NAGVMQNPRHLVRRRGQEARLRCSPMKGHSHVYWYRQLPEEGLKFMVYLQKENIIDESGMPKERFSAEFPKEGPSILRIQQVVRGDSAAYFCASSQGLDTEAFFGQGTRLTVV.

The V and J genes are TRBV7-9 and TRBJ1-4; TRBD1 agrees at 7 bases. The CDR3 contains 14 residues. CDR1 SEHNR and CDR2 FQNEAQ come from the germline V gene (reference sequence). V lost 5 bases to trimming and J lost 8 bases; unmatched junction nucleotides: 8. The CDR3 sequence: CASSPTGLGEKLFF. CDR3 in DNA: TGTGCCAGCAGCCCGACAGGGCTTGGCGAAAAACTGTTTTTT.

This sequence joins TRBV9 and TRBJ1-2, with D maybe TRBD1 (5 bases). The germline V gene has CDR1 SGDLS and CDR2 YYNGEE. The V end was cut by 1 base, the J end by 6 bases, with 13 bases between. The length of the CDR3 is 14 residues. The CDR3 bases are TGTGCCAGCAGCGTATTTATGACAGATCATGGCTACACCTTC. Translating it yields CASSVFMTDHGYTF.

The V gene is TRBV4-1, the J gene TRBJ2-7; TRBD1 agrees at 9 bases. Germline CDR1 MGHRA, CDR2 YSYEKL. CDR3 length: 16 residues. Germline trimming cut 1 base from V and 0 bases from J; bases unmatched to any gene: 4. CDR3 DNA: TGCGCCAGCAGCCAAGTACAGGGGGCAAACTCCTACGAGCAGTACTTC. This sequence encodes CASSQVQGANSYEQYF.

The chain has TRBV6-5 and TRBJ2-1; D unclear. The germline V gene encodes CDR1 MNHEY and CDR2 SVGAGI. The CDR3 sequence is 15 residues long. Trimming cost V 5 bases and J 4 bases, with 15 bases left between them. CDR3 sequence reads: CASSPGISRYNEQFF. For the CDR3, the DNA is TGTGCCAGCAGTCCAGGTATTTCACGATACAATGAGCAGTTCTTC.

The chain joins TRBV3-1 (or the pseudogene TRBV3-2) to TRBJ1-2; no reliable D call. Trimming left V 1 base short and J 1 base short, with 7 bases between. The CDR3 has 14 residues. From germline, CDR1 is LGHDT and CDR2 YNNKEL (reference sequence). The CDR3 spells CASSQVAGNYGYTF. For the CDR3, the DNA is TGTGCCAGCAGCCAAGTTGCCGGTAACTATGGCTACACCTTC.

The chain links TRBV19 to TRBJ1-4; a weak D match, TRBD1 (5 bases). The germline V and J ends were trimmed by 6 bases and 6 bases, with 14 bases remaining between them. CDR3 length: 14 residues. Per germline, CDR1 LNHDA and CDR2 SQIVND (reference sequence). The CDR3 sequence: CASSQREGYEKLFF. DNA for the CDR3: TGTGCCAGTAGCCAGAGGGAGGGGTATGAAAAACTGTTTTTT.

This rearrangement joins TRBV6-4 to TRBJ2-3, with 16 nucleotides matching TRBD2. Germline assignment: CDR1 MRHNA and CDR2 SNTAGT. This CDR3 comprises 18 residues. Germline trimming cut 4 bases from V and 6 bases from J; bases unmatched to any gene: 10. DNA for the CDR3: TGTGCCAGCAGTGTCACCCCGGGACTAGCGGGGGGGCGGGATACGCAGTATTTT. This gives the protein CASSVTPGLAGGRDTQYF.

The V gene is TRBV3-1 (or the pseudogene TRBV3-2), the J gene TRBJ2-7; 8 bases line up with TRBD1. The CDR3 covers 14 residues. The trim removed 2 bases at V and 5 bases at J, leaving 5 bases unmatched. From germline, CDR1 is LGHDT and CDR2 YNNKEL (reference sequence). The chain's CDR3 is CASSQQGAQDEQYF. The CDR3 region has the DNA TGTGCCAGCAGCCAACAGGGGGCCCAGGACGAGCAGTACTTC.

The chain employs TRBV19 and TRBJ1-2, with TRBD1 matching over 9 bases. Germline V gene data show CDR1 as LNHDA and CDR2 as SQIVND (reference sequence). J lost 6 bases, V lost 3 bases, and 11 bases had no gene match. The CDR3 sequence is 16 residues long. For the CDR3, the DNA is TGTGCCAGTAGTATTGTGGGACAGGGTCGAGGAAATGGCTACACCTTC. Protein: CASSIVGQGRGNGYTF.

The J gene is TRBJ2-5, the V gene TRBV11-3; D call uncertain. The CDR3 is 13 residues long. Germline V gene lookup returns CDR1 SGHNT and CDR2 YENEEA. V was trimmed by 0 bases and J by 2 bases, leaving 4 bases between them. CDR3 nucleotides: TGTGCCAGCAGCTTAGACTTTCAAGAGACCCAGTACTTC. It specifies CASSLDFQETQYF. Full variable domain (outside the CDR3, taken from reference TRBV11-3 and TRBJ2-5): EAGVVQSPRYKIIEKKQPVAFWCNPISGHNTLYWYLQNLGQGPELLIRYENEEAVDDSQLPKDRFSAERLKGVDSTLKIQPAELGDSAVYLCASSLDFQETQYFGPGTRLLVL.

This clone was observed a single time. The chain couples TRBV6-5 to TRBJ1-5; the D gene is possibly TRBD1 (5 bases). There are 15 residues in the CDR3. Trimming stripped 5 bases from V and 2 bases from J, with 13 bases between. Germline V gene data show CDR1 as MNHEY and CDR2 as SVGAGI. The CDR3 nucleotides read TGTGCCAGCAGTATCGGGGGGACCGGCAATCAGCCCCAGCATTTT. Translating gives CASSIGGTGNQPQHF.

The chain recombines TRBV9 with TRBJ1-2; 7 positions match TRBD1. CDR1 SGDLS and CDR2 YYNGEE come from the germline V gene. The CDR3 has 13 amino acids. The ends lost 3 bases at V and 8 bases at J; junction bases unmatched: 7. CDR3 amino acids: CASSGPDRDGYTF. The CDR3 nucleotides read TGTGCCAGCAGCGGACCCGACAGGGACGGCTACACCTTC. The full variable domain, rest sourced from reference TRBV9 and TRBJ1-2, is DSGVTQTPKHLITATGQRVTLRCSPRSGDLSVYWYQQSLDQGLQFLIQYYNGEERAKGNILERFSAQQFPDLHSELNLSSLELGDSALYFCASSGPDRDGYTFGSGTRLTVV.

The rearrangement links TRBV7-2 to TRBJ2-7; D is perhaps TRBD1 (6 bases). CDR1 SGHTA and CDR2 FQGNSA come from the germline V gene. V was cut by 4 bases and J by 6 bases, with 10 bases left in between. CDR3 size: 12 residues. CDR3 protein: CASSSQGLEQYF. In DNA form, the CDR3 reads TGTGCCAGCAGCTCACAGGGTCTCGAGCAGTACTTC. Full variable domain (remainder filled in from reference TRBV7-2 and TRBJ2-7): GAGVSQSPSNKVTEKGKDVELRCDPISGHTALYWYRQSLGQGLEFLIYFQGNSAPDKSGLPSDRFSAERTGGSVSTLTIQRTQQEDSAVYLCASSSQGLEQYFGPGTRLTVT.

This rearrangement joins TRBV28 to TRBJ2-7; 10 bases fit TRBD2. The germline V gene encodes CDR1 MDHEN and CDR2 SYDVKM. Germline trimming cut 4 bases from V and 9 bases from J; bases unmatched to any gene: 6. CDR3 size: 13 residues. CDR3: CASSSVAGGWQYF. The DNA for the CDR3 is TGTGCCAGCAGTTCCGTAGCGGGGGGTTGGCAGTACTTC.

The gene calls are TRBV3-1 (or the pseudogene TRBV3-2) and TRBJ1-2; tentative D call: TRBD1 (6 bases). Trimming removed 5 bases at V and 4 bases at J, with 17 bases between. Germline V CDR1 and CDR2: LGHDT, YNNKEL (reference sequence). The CDR3 has 15 residues. CDR3 protein: CASSLQGLPLYGYTF. CDR3 sequence (DNA): TGTGCCAGCAGCTTACAGGGACTACCCCTCTATGGCTACACCTTC.